The text below deals with one T cell receptor (beta chain). Original analysis: Estimation of nucleated cell counts was performed using reference gene primer amplification. TCRdb's table, derived via immunoSEQ multiplex PCR, lists solely in-frame clones and lacks some. The V and J calls and clone size were taken over from that table, and D and trimming were inferred from the DNA. The sample lists approximately 150,000 clones, about 85% occurring once. This record comes from a study of blood T cell repertoires in COVID-19. The CDR3 covers 11 residues. Germline V gene sequence: CDR1 MNHNY, CDR2 SVGAGI (reference sequence). Trimming cost V 8 bases and J 4 bases, with 8 bases left between them.

V gene TRBV6-6 combines with J gene TRBJ1-1; the D is unclear. This receptor was identified in a human donor in a cohort sampled during active COVID-19. Sequenced: peripheral blood. CDR3 nucleotides: TGTGCCAGCTCGGGAATCACTGAAGCTTTCTTT. Protein sequence: CASSGITEAFF.